The source of this T cell receptor beta chain is a study of blood T cell repertoires in COVID-19. Study overall: The origin of the acute and convalescent COVID-19 samples was the United States, Italy and Spain. Sources were T cells, B-cell-depleted T cells, or PBMCs; the material itself was cDNA or gDNA.

Methods used by the authors: Reference gene primer amplification gave nucleated cell count estimates. Generated by immunoSEQ multiplex PCR, the TCRdb table keeps only in-frame clones and is missing some. D and trimming were read from the DNA, whereas the V and J calls and clone size are those reported in that table. The repertoire holds under 250,000 clones, with about nine tenths as singletons. With 8 bases clipped from V and 4 bases from J, the junction kept 12 bases outside the gene matches. There are 15 residues in the CDR3. CDR1 is LGHNT and CDR2 is FRNRAP in the germline V gene. The sample consisted of peripheral blood. This chain joins TRBV12-5 and TRBJ2-3; 7 bases align to TRBD1. This receptor was identified in a woman aged 60-70 years with acute or convalescent COVID-19. CDR3 in DNA: TGTGCTAGTTCCACGACAGGGCACGGGCCAGATACGCAGTATTTT. Amino acids: CASSTTGHGPDTQYF.